Included here is one T cell receptor (beta chain) sequence, with context. What it recognizes is unknown. The data originate from a study of T cell responses to AZD1222 COVID-19 vaccine. Study results and caveats: The study sampled repertoires only after the peak T cell response. The donors showed a predominance of white British ancestry and of females, with possible underestimation of clonal diversity. Rises in breadth and depth of Spike-specific TCRs came after two AZD1222 doses. AZD1222 recipients seropositive at baseline numbered only six or seven.

Assay used: immunoSEQ multiplex PCR; TCRdb lists only in-frame clones, some missing. Of approximately 220,000 clones in the sample, about 93% were seen once. This CDR3 is 15 amino acids long. Germline V gives CDR1 SGHAT, CDR2 FQNNGV. V gave up 6 bases and J gave up 0 bases; unmatched junction bases: 5. The TCR sequence derives from an adult in good health. The V and J genes are TRBV11-2 and TRBJ2-1, with TRBD1 matching over 7 bases. This specimen consisted of peripheral blood, obtained on day 0 of MenACWY control vaccination. CDR3 in DNA: TGTGCCAGCAGGGGACAGCCCGCCTCCTACAATGAGCAGTTCTTC. It encodes CASRGQPASYNEQFF.